This T cell receptor (beta chain) was obtained from a study of cytomegalovirus exposure and HLA in healthy donors. V dropped 8 bases and J dropped 4 bases, with 8 bases sitting between them. Germline V gene sequence: CDR1 MNHEY, CDR2 SMNVEV (reference sequence). The CDR3 spans 11 residues. This clone is a singleton in its sample. Both 60 Vbeta primers and 13 Jbeta primers went into the PCR. Clones were read by immunoSEQ multiplex PCR, and TCRdb kept only the in-frame ones, dropping some. The top ten hold roughly 12% of the sample, which has about 120,000 clones, 76% seen once. Healthy people donating bone marrow made up the donors.

The specimen sequenced was PBMCs. This chain uses TRBV27 with TRBJ1-1; no firm D call. This TCR derives from a woman aged 40-49 years in good health and CMV-seropositive. The CDR3 sequence is CASCYGTEAFF. The CDR3 nucleotides read TGTGCCAGCTGCTACGGCACTGAAGCTTTCTTT.